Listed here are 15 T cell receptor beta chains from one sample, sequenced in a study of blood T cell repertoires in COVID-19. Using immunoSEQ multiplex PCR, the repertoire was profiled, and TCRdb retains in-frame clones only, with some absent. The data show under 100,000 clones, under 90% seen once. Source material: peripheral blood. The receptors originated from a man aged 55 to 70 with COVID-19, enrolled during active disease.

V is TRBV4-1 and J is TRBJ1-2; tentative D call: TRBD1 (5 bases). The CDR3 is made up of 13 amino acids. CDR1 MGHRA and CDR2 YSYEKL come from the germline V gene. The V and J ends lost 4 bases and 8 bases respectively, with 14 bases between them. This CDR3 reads CASSLDIGGGYTF. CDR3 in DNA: TGCGCCAGCAGCCTCGACATCGGGGGAGGCTACACCTTC.

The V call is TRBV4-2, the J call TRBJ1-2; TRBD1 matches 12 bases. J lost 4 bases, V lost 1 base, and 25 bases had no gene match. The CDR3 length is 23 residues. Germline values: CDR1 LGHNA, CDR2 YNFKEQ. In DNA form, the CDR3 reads TGTGCCAGCAGCCAAGTCGCCGCCGGGACAGGGGGCGCTTCGGCCCAAACGGTCTATGGCTACACCTTC. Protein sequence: CASSQVAAGTGGASAQTVYGYTF.

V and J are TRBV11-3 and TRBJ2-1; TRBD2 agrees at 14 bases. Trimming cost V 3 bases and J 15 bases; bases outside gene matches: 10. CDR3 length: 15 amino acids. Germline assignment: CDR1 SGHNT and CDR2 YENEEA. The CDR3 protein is CASSFLPTSGREAFF. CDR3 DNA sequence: TGTGCCAGCAGCTTCCTTCCGACTAGCGGGAGGGAGGCGTTCTTC.

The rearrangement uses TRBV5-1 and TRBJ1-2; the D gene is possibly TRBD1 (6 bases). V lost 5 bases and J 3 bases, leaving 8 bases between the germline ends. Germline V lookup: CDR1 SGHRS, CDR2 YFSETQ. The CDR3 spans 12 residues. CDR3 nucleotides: TGCGCCAGCAGAGGGGGGGACTATGGCTACACCTTC. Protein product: CASRGGDYGYTF.

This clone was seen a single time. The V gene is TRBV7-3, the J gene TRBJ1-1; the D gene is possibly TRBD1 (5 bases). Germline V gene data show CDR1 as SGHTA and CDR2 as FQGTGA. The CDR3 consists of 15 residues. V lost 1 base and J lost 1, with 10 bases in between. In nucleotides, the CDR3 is TGTGCCAGCAGCTTAATTGGGGGGAGGAACACTGAAGCTTTCTTT. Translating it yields CASSLIGGRNTEAFF.

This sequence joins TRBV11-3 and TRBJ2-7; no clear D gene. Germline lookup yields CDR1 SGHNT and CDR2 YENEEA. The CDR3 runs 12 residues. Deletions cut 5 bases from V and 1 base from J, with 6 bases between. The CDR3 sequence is CASSRSSYEQYF. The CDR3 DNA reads TGTGCCAGCAGCCGTAGTTCCTACGAGCAGTACTTC. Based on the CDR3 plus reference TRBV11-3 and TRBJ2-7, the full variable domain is EAGVVQSPRYKIIEKKQPVAFWCNPISGHNTLYWYLQNLGQGPELLIRYENEEAVDDSQLPKDRFSAERLKGVDSTLKIQPAELGDSAVYLCASSRSSYEQYFGPGTRLTVT.

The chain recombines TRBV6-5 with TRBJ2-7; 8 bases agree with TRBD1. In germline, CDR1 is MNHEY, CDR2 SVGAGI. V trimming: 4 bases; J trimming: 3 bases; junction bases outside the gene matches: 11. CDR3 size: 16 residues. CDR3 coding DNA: TGTGCCAGCAGTTCTACCGGACAGGGCCCTTACTACGAGCAGTACTTC. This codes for CASSSTGQGPYYEQYF.

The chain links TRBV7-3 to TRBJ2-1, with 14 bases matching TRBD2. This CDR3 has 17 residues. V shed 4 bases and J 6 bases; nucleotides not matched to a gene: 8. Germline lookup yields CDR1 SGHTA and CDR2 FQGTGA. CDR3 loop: CASSSWGLAGAVNEQFF. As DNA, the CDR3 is TGTGCCAGCAGCTCATGGGGACTAGCGGGAGCGGTCAATGAGCAGTTCTTC. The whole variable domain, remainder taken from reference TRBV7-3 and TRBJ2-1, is GAGVSQTPSNKVTEKGKYVELRCDPISGHTALYWYRQSLGQGPEFLIYFQGTGAADDSGLPNDRFFAVRPEGSVSTLKIQRTERGDSAVYLCASSSWGLAGAVNEQFFGPGTRLTVL.

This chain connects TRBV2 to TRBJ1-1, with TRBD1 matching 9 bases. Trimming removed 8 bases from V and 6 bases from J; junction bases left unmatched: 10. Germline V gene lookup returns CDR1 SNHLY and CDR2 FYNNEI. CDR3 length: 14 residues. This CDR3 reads CASLRDRVEAEAFF. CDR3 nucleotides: TGTGCCAGCCTCCGGGACAGGGTCGAAGCTGAAGCTTTCTTT.

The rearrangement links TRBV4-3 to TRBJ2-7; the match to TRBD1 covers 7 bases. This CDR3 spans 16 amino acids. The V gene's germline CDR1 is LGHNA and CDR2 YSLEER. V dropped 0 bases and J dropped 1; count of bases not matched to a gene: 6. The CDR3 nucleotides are TGCGCCAGCAGCCAAGACCCGACAGGGATATCCTACGAGCAGTACTTC. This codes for CASSQDPTGISYEQYF.

The DNA for the CDR3 is TGTGCCAGCAGCCCCGCCTCGCGTGGAAACACCATATATTTT. It is translated as CASSPASRGNTIYF. The chain recombines TRBV7-2 with TRBJ1-3; D remains ambiguous. The V end lost 5 bases, the J end lost 3 bases, and 11 bases lay between the germline ends. Germline-derived CDR1 and CDR2 are SGHTA and FQGNSA. The CDR3 length is 14 residues.

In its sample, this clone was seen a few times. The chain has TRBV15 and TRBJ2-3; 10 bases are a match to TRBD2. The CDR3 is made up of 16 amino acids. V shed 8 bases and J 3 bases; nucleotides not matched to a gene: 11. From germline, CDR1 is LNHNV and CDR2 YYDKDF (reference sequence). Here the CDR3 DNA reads TGTGCCACCTCCCAGTGGCTAGCGGGAGCTACAGATACGCAGTATTTT. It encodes CATSQWLAGATDTQYF.

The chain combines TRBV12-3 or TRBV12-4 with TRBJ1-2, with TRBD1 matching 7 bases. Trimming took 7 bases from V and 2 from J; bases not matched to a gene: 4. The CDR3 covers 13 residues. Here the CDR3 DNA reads TGTGCCAGCACCCCGGACAGGAACTATGGCTACACCTTC. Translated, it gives CASTPDRNYGYTF.

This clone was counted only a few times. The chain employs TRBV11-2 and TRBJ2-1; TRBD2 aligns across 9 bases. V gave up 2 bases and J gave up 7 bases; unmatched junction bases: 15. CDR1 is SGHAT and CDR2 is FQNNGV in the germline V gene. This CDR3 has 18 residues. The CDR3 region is CASSLIPFRGRGWNEQFF. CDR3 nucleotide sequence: TGTGCCAGCAGCTTAATTCCCTTCCGCGGGAGGGGTTGGAATGAGCAGTTCTTC.

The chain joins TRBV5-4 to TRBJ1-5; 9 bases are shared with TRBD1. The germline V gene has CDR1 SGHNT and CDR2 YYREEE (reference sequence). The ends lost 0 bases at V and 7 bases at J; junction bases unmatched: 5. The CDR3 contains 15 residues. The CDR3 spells CASSLDRGLDQPQHF. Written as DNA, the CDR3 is TGTGCCAGCAGCTTGGACAGGGGGCTAGACCAGCCCCAGCATTTT.